This entry concerns a single TCR beta chain. No antigen is known for it. These data are taken from a study of neoadjuvant nivolumab and ipilimumab in lung cancer. About the research overall: Nivolumab 3 mg/kg was given days 1, 15 and 29, plus ipilimumab 1 mg/kg day 1 in combination.

Study conclusions and caveats: Resected tumors had greater TCR richness and clonality than uninvolved lung.

Method: immunoSEQ multiplex PCR; TCRdb's copy keeps in-frame clones and lacks some. The sample shows around 24,000 clones, 82% of them seen only once. The ends lost 2 bases at V and 6 bases at J; junction bases unmatched: 1. This CDR3 region has 12 residues. Germline CDR1 is GTSNPN and CDR2 is SVGIG (reference sequence). The sample in question was tumor tissue, obtained after neoadjuvant nivolumab, alone or with ipilimumab, at or shortly before surgery. The chain joins TRBV30 to TRBJ1-1; 9 positions match TRBD1. This clonotype was obtained from an adult with non-small cell lung cancer. CDR3 coding DNA: TGTGCCTGGAGTCGACAGGGGGCTGAAGCTTTCTTT. It is translated as CAWSRQGAEAFF.